Described below is a single TCR beta chain sequence and its context. Since a much larger clone is just one base distant, this may be a read error. The data derive from a study of blood T cells in healthy people across ages. With 6 bases removed from V and 2 bases from J, the gap between germline ends came to 12 bases. The CDR3 is 14 amino acids. Germline CDR1 reads MNHEY; CDR2 reads SVGEGT. Together with a sample-barcoded 5' primer, a J-beta primer mix was included in a second PCR lasting 7 to 11 cycles. Sequencing recovered at least 2.5 million CDR3-containing paired-end reads from each sample. In TCRdb, the 5' RACE reads were re-called with MiXCR into one record per CDR3 protein. The sample carries hundreds of thousands of distinct CDR3 sequences, 29% recorded once.

The TCR was taken from a woman aged 80 or older in good health. The gene calls are TRBV6-2 or TRBV6-3 and TRBJ2-3; TRBD1 might be the D (6 bases). Sequencing was performed on blood. CDR3 amino acids: CASRPGQLTDTQYF. In nucleotides, the CDR3 is TGTGCCAGCAGGCCTGGACAGCTCACAGATACGCAGTATTTT.